Sequencing of this TCR beta chain was carried out in a study of PD-L1 blockade in urothelial cancer. Whole-study context: Investigators checked blood 3 weeks (second dose) and 6 weeks after treatment start. The study recovered a median of roughly 140,000 T cells per blood sample.

The repertoire was sequenced with immunoSEQ multiplex PCR; TCRdb's copy has only in-frame clones and lacks some. This sample has roughly 100,000 clones, with 80% to 90% found just once. This sample's time point: pretreatment peripheral blood. Patients were living with locally advanced or metastatic urothelial carcinoma. Germline lookup yields CDR1 MDHEN and CDR2 SYDVKM. This CDR3 comprises 13 residues. J gave up 7 bases and V 1 base, and 1 base lay outside the gene matches. Specimen: PBMCs, collected around atezolizumab (anti-PD-L1) treatment. This clonotype was sampled from a woman over 75 with urothelial cancer. The V gene is TRBV28, the J gene TRBJ1-5; TRBD1 agrees at 7 bases. The CDR3 nucleotides read TGTGCCAGCAGTTTATTAGGGGGCCAGCCCCAGCATTTT. Its protein is CASSLLGGQPQHF.